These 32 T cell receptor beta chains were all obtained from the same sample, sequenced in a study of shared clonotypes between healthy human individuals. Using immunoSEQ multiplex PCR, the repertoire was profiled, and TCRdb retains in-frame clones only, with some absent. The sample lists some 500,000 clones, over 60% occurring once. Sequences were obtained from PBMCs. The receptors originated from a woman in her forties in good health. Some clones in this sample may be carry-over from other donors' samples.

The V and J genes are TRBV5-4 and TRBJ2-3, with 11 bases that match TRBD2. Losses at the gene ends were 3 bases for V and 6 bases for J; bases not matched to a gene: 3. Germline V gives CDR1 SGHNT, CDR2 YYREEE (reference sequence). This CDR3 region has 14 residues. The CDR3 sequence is CASSSLAGEDTQYF. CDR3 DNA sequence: TGTGCCAGCAGCTCACTAGCGGGAGAGGATACGCAGTATTTT.

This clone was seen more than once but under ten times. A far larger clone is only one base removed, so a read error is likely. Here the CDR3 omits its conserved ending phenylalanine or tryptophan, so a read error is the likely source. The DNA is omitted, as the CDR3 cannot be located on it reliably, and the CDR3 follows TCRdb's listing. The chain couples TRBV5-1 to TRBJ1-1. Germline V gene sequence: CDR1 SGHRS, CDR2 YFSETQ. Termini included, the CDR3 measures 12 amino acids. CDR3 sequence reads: CASSLENATPFL.

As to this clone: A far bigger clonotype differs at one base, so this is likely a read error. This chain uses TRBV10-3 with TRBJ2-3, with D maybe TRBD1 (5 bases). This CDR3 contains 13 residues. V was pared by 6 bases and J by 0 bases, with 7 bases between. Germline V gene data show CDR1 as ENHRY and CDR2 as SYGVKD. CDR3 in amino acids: CAISQGSTDTQYF. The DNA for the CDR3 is TGTGCCATCAGCCAGGGTAGCACAGATACGCAGTATTTT.

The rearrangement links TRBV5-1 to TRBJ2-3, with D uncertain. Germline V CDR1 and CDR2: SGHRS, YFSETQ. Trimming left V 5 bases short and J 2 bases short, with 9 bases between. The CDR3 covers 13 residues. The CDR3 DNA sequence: TGCGCCAGCAGTCGGCGCAACACAGATACGCAGTATTTT. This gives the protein CASSRRNTDTQYF.

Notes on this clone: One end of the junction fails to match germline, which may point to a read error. This CDR3 reads CASSQARTGVTEASF. The CDR3 nucleotides are TGCGCCAGCAGCCAAGCAAGGACAGGGGTTACTGAAGCTTCCTTT. The V call is TRBV4-3, the J call TRBJ1-1; 9 nucleotides align to TRBD1. The CDR3 contains 15 residues. Germline CDR1 LGHNA, CDR2 YSLEER.

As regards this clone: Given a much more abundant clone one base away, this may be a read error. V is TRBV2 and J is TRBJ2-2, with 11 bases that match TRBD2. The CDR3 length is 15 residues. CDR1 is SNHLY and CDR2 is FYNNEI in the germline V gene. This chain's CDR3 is CASRRLAGKAGEPFF. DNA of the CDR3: TGTGCCAGCAGGCGACTAGCGGGAAAGGCCGGGGAGCCGTTTTTT.

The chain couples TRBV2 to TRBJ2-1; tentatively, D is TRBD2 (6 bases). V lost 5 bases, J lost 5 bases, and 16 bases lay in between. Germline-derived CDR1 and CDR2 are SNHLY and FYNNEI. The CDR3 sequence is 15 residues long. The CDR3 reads CASSQLAPNNNEQFF. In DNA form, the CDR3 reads TGTGCCAGCAGTCAACTAGCCCCGAATAACAATGAGCAGTTCTTC.

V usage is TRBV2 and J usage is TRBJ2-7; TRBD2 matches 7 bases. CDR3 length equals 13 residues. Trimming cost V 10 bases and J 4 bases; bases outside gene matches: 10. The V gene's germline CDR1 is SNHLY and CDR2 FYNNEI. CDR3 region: CATRYAGEYEQYF. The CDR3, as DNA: TGTGCCACCCGCTATGCGGGAGAGTACGAGCAGTACTTC.

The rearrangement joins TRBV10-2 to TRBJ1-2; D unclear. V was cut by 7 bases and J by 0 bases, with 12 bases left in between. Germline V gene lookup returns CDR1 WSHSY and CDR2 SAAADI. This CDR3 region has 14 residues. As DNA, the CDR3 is TGCGCCAGCACGGCGGCAGGTCCTAACTATGGCTACACCTTC. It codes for CASTAAGPNYGYTF.

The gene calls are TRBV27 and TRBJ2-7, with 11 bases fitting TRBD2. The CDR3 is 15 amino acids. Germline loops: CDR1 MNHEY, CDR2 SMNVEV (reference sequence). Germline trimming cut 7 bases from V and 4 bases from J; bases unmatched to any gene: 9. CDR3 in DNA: TGTGCCAGCACACCGAGAGGGACTAGCGGTTACGAGCAGTACTTC. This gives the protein CASTPRGTSGYEQYF.

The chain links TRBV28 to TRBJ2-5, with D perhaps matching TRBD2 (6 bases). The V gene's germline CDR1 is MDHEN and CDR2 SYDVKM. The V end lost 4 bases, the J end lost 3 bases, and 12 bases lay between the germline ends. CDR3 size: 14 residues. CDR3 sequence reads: CASSSNPSEETQYF. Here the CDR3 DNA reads TGTGCCAGCAGTTCCAATCCTAGCGAAGAGACCCAGTACTTC.

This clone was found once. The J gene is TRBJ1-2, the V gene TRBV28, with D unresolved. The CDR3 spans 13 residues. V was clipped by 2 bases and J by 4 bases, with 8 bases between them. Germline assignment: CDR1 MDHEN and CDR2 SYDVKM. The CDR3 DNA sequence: TGTGCCAGCAGTTTAAGCTCCCTCTATGGCTACACCTTC. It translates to CASSLSSLYGYTF.

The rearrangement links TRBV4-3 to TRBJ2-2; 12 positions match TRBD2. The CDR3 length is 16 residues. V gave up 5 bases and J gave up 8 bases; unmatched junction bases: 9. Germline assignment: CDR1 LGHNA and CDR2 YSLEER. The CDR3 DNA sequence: TGCGCCAGCAGCATCCGGACTAGCGGGGAGGGAGGGGAGCTGTTTTTT. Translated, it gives CASSIRTSGEGGELFF.

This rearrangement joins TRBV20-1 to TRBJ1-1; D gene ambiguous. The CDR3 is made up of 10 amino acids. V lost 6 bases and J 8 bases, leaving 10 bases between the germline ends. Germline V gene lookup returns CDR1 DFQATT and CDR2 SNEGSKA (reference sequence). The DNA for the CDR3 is TGCAGTGCCGTTCTTCGAGAAGCTTTCTTT. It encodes CSAVLREAFF.

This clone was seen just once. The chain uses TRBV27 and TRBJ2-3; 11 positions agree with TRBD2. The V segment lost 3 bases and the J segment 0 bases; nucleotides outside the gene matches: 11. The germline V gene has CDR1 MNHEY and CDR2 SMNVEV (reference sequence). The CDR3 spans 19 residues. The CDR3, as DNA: TGTGCCAGCAGTTTTGGTAGCGGGAGGGCCTGGACTAGCACAGATACGCAGTATTTT. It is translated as CASSFGSGRAWTSTDTQYF.

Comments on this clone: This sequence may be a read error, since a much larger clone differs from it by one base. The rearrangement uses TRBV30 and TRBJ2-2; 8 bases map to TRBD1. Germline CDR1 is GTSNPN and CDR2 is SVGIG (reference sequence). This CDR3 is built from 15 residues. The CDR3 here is CAWSLSDRDTGELVF. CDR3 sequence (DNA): TGTGCCTGGAGCCTTTCGGACAGGGACACCGGGGAGCTGGTTTTT.

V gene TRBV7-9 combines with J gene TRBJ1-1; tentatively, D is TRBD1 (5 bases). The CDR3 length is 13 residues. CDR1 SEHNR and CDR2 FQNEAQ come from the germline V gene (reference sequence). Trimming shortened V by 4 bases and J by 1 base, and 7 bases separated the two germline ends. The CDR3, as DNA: TGTGCCAGCAGCTGGGACGGGAACACTGAAGCTTTCTTT. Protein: CASSWDGNTEAFF. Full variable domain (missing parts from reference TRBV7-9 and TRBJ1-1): DTGVSQNPRHKITKRGQNVTFRCDPISEHNRLYWYRQTLGQGPEFLTYFQNEAQLEKSRLLSDRFSAERPKGSFSTLEIQRTEQGDSAMYLCASSWDGNTEAFFGQGTRLTVV.

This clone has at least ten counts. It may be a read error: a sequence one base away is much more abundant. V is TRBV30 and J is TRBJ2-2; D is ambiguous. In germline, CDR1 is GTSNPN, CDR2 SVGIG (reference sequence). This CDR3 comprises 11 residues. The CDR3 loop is CVWSVGGELFF. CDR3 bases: TGTGTCTGGAGTGTAGGCGGGGAGCTGTTTTTT.

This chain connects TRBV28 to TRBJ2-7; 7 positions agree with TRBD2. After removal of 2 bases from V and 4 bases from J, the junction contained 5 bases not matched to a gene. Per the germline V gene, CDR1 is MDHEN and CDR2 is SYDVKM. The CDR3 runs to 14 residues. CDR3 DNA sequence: TGTGCCAGCAGTTTAGCGGGAGCAACGTACGAGCAGTACTTC. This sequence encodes CASSLAGATYEQYF.

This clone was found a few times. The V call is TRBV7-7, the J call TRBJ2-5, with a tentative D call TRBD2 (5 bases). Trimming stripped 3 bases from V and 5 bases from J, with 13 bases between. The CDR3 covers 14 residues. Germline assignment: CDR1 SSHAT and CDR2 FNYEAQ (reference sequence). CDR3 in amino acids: CASSLVPAGETQYF. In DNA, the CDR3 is TGTGCCAGCAGCTTGGTGCCCGCGGGTGAGACCCAGTACTTC.

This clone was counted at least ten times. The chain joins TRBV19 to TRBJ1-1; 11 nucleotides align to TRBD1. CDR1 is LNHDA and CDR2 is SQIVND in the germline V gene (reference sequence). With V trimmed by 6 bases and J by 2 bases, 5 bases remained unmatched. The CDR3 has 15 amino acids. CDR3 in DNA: TGTGCCAGTAGCAGGACAGGGGGCGCAAACACTGAAGCTTTCTTT. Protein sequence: CASSRTGGANTEAFF. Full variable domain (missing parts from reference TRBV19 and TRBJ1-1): DGGITQSPKYLFRKEGQNVTLSCEQNLNHDAMYWYRQDPGQGLRLIYYSQIVNDFQKGDIAEGYSVSREKKESFPLTVTSAQKNPTAFYLCASSRTGGANTEAFFGQGTRLTVV.

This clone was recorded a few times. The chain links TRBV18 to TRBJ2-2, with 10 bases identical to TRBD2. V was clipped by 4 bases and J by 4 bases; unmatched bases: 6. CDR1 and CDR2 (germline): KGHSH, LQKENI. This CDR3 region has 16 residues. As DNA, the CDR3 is TGTGCCAGCTCACGTGAGCGGGAGGGCCTCACCGGGGAGCTGTTTTTT. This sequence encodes CASSREREGLTGELFF.

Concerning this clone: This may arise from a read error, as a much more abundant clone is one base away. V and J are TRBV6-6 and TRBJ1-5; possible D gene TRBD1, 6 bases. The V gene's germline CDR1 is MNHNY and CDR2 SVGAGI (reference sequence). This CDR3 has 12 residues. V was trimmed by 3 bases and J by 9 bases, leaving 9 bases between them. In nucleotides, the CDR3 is TGTGCCAGCAGTTATGGGGGGCGGCCCCAGCATTTT. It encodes CASSYGGRPQHF.

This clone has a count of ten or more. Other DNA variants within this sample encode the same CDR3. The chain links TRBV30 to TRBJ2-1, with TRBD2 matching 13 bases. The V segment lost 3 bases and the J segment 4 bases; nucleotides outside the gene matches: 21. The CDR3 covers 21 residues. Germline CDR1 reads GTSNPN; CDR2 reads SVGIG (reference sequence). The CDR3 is CAWSGEPGLAGLHAYYNEQFF. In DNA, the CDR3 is TGTGCCTGGAGCGGAGAGCCGGGACTAGCGGGACTCCACGCGTATTACAATGAGCAGTTCTTC.

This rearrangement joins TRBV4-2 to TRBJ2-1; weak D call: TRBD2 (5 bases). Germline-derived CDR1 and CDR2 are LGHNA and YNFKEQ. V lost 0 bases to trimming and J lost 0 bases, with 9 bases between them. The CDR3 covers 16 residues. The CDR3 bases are TGTGCCAGCAGCCAAGAACAGCGGAGCTCCTACAATGAGCAGTTCTTC. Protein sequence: CASSQEQRSSYNEQFF.

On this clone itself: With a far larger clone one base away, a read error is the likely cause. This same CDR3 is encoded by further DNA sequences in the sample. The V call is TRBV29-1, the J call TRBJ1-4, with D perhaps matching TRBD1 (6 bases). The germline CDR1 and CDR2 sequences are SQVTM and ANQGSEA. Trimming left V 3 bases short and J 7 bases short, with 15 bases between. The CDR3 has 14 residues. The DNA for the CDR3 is TGCAGCGTTGAGGCGGTGGGGGGCGTTGAAAAACTGTTTTTT. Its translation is CSVEAVGGVEKLFF.

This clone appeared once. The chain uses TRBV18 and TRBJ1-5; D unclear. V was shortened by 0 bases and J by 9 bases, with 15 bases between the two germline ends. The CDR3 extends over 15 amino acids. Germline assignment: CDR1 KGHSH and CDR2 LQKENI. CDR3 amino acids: CASSPPDRVDRPQHF. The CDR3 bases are TGTGCCAGCTCACCACCCGACCGCGTGGACCGGCCCCAGCATTTT.

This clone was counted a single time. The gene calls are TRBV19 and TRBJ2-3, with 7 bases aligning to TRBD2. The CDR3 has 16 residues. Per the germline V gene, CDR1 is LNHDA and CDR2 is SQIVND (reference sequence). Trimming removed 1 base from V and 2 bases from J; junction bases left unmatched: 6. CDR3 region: CASSIGSSGITDTQYF. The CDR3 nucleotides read TGTGCCAGTAGTATAGGGTCTAGCGGTATCACAGATACGCAGTATTTT.

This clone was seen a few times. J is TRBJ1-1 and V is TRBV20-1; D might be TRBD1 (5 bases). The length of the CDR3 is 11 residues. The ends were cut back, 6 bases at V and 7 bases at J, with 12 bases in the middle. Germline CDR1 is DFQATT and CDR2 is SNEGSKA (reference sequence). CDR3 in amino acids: CSARDWSEAFF. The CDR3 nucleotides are TGCAGTGCCAGGGACTGGAGTGAAGCTTTCTTT.

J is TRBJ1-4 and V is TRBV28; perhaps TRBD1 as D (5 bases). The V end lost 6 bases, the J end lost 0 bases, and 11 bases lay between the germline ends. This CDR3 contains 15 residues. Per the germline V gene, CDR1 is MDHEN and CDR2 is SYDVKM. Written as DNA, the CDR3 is TGTGCCAGCAGAGAGCTCAGGGCAACTAATGAAAAACTGTTTTTT. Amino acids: CASRELRATNEKLFF.

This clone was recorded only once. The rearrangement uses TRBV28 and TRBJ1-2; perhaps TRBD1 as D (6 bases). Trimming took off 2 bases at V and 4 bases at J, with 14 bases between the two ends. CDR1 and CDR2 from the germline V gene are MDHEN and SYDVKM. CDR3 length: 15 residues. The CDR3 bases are TGTGCCAGCAGTTTAGGTACAGGGATTACCTATGGCTACACCTTC. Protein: CASSLGTGITYGYTF.

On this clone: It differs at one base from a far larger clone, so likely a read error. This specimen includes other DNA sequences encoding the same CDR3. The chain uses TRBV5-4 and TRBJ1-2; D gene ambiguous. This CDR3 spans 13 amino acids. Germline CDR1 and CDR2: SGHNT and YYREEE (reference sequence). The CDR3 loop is CASSLDTNYGYTF. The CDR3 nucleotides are TGTGCCAGCAGCTTGGACACTAACTATGGCTACACCTTT.